This T cell receptor beta chain was retrieved from a study of blood T cell repertoires in COVID-19. At the level of the study: The analysed material was cDNA or gDNA that came from T cells, B-cell-depleted T cells, or PBMCs.

This clone was recorded a few times. The trim removed 6 bases at V and 4 bases at J, leaving 2 bases unmatched. CDR1 is DFQATT, CDR2 SNEGSKA, per germline (reference sequence). The CDR3 totals 11 residues. Authors' data handling: Counts of nucleated cells, estimated from reference gene primer amplification, were obtained. The repertoire was sequenced with immunoSEQ multiplex PCR; TCRdb's copy has only in-frame clones and lacks some. The D gene and trimming were derived from the DNA, and the V and J assignments and clone size from that table. The sample contains roughly 70,000 clones, approximately 78% of which appear only once.

Sequencing was carried out using peripheral blood. This TCR was sampled from a human donor in a cohort sampled during active COVID-19. The chain joins TRBV20-1 to TRBJ2-5, with 7 bases identical to TRBD2. CDR3 in amino acids: CSAWGGETQYF. The CDR3 DNA is TGCAGTGCCTGGGGGGGAGAGACCCAGTACTTC.